These 22 T cell receptor beta chains were all obtained from the same sample, sequenced in a study of blood T cell repertoires in COVID-19. Some clones are missing from TCRdb's copy, which holds only in-frame ones; the method was immunoSEQ multiplex PCR. The sample yields around 72,000 clones, roughly 80% seen once. Source material: peripheral blood. Receptors originate from a human donor in a cohort sampled during active COVID-19.

The rearrangement uses TRBV9 and TRBJ2-5; 12 nucleotides match TRBD1. Per germline, CDR1 SGDLS and CDR2 YYNGEE. J lost 5 bases, V lost 1 base, and 6 bases had no gene match. CDR3 length: 16 amino acids. The DNA of the CDR3 is TGTGCCAGCAGCGTACGGGGGACAGGGGGCTCGGAGACCCAGTACTTC. Translating gives CASSVRGTGGSETQYF.

This clone was found once. The rearrangement uses TRBV6-5 and TRBJ1-5; TRBD1 might be the D (5 bases). Germline V CDR1 and CDR2: MNHEY, SVGAGI. The V and J ends lost 6 bases and 5 bases respectively, with 11 bases between them. The CDR3 loop spans 13 amino acids. CDR3 coding DNA: TGTGCCAGCAGCCCCACCAGGGATCAGCCCCAGCATTTT. It codes for CASSPTRDQPQHF.

V gene TRBV2 combines with J gene TRBJ1-1, with 7 nucleotides matching TRBD1. CDR3 length equals 14 residues. CDR1 is SNHLY, CDR2 FYNNEI, per germline. The junction had 13 bases not matched to a gene; V was cut back by 10 bases and J by 5 bases. CDR3 loop: CATKKGGLGTEAFF. The CDR3 DNA sequence: TGTGCCACCAAAAAAGGGGGCCTAGGGACTGAAGCTTTCTTT.

V and J are TRBV6-5 and TRBJ1-4; tentative D call: TRBD1 (5 bases). Between the trimmed V and J ends, which lost 4 bases and 7 bases, there was a span of 13 bases. This CDR3 has 14 residues. Germline V lookup: CDR1 MNHEY, CDR2 SVGAGI. As DNA, the CDR3 is TGTGCCAGCAGTTCCGGGGGGGAGGGTGAAAAACTGTTTTTT. This translates into CASSSGGEGEKLFF.

This chain uses TRBV5-1 with TRBJ2-7; D may be TRBD2 (6 bases). The CDR3 is made up of 15 amino acids. V lost 3 bases and J 2 bases, leaving 15 bases between the germline ends. Germline V CDR1 and CDR2: SGHRS, YFSETQ. In nucleotides, the CDR3 is TGCGCCAGCAGCTGGGGGACTGGTTCTCCCTACGAGCAGTACTTC. It is translated as CASSWGTGSPYEQYF.

The J gene is TRBJ2-7, the V gene TRBV6-5; 10 positions match TRBD1. There are 15 residues in the CDR3. Germline CDR1 and CDR2: MNHEY and SVGAGI. Germline trimming cut 5 bases from V and 2 bases from J; bases unmatched to any gene: 6. The CDR3, as DNA: TGTGCCAGCAGTCCATCGGGGACAGGGGCCTACGAGCAGTACTTC. This translates into CASSPSGTGAYEQYF.

V usage is TRBV13 and J usage is TRBJ2-2, with 7 bases aligning to TRBD1. This CDR3 comprises 16 residues. CDR1 and CDR2 from the germline V gene are PRHDT and FYEKMQ (reference sequence). Unmatched junction bases numbered 4, after V lost 2 bases and J lost 1 base. CDR3 sequence (DNA): TGTGCCAGCAGCTTATACAGACAGGGGAACACCGGGGAGCTGTTTTTT. This encodes CASSLYRQGNTGELFF.

V and J are TRBV3-1 (or the pseudogene TRBV3-2) and TRBJ1-1; D is possibly TRBD1 (6 bases). The germline V and J ends were trimmed by 4 bases and 3 bases, with 24 bases remaining between them. CDR1 and CDR2 from the germline V gene are LGHDT and YNNKEL (reference sequence). CDR3 size: 18 residues. The CDR3 spells CASSPLMEQGFFDTEAFF. The CDR3 DNA reads TGTGCCAGCAGCCCCCTCATGGAACAGGGTTTTTTCGACACTGAAGCTTTCTTT.

The gene calls are TRBV19 and TRBJ1-5; a weak D match, TRBD1 (5 bases). This CDR3 has 17 residues. Germline values: CDR1 LNHDA, CDR2 SQIVND (reference sequence). Trimming stripped 7 bases from V and 0 bases from J, with 19 bases between. As DNA, the CDR3 is TGTGCCAGTAAGGACAAGCAGACCAAATATAGCAATCAGCCCCAGCATTTT. As protein: CASKDKQTKYSNQPQHF.

The chain combines TRBV6-5 with TRBJ1-2; tentative D call: TRBD1 (6 bases). Germline V gene sequence: CDR1 MNHEY, CDR2 SVGAGI. V was trimmed by 6 bases and J by 7 bases, leaving 18 bases between them. The CDR3 extends over 14 amino acids. The CDR3 DNA follows: TGTGCCAGCAGCCGAGACAGGATTATAGGTGGCTACACCTTC. Translation gives CASSRDRIIGGYTF.

This chain uses TRBV4-3 with TRBJ1-6; 8 nucleotides align to TRBD1. CDR1 LGHNA and CDR2 YSLEER come from the germline V gene. This CDR3 comprises 14 residues. Trimming cost V 5 bases and J 9 bases; bases outside gene matches: 6. The CDR3 loop reads CASSSDRVVSPLHF. CDR3 DNA: TGCGCCAGCAGCTCGGACAGGGTCGTTTCACCCCTCCACTTT.

This clone was counted once. The chain links TRBV7-7 to TRBJ2-3; 8 nucleotides match TRBD1. CDR3 size: 15 residues. V shed 3 bases, J shed 2 bases, and the junction held 4 bases outside the gene matches. Germline loops: CDR1 SSHAT, CDR2 FNYEAQ (reference sequence). The CDR3 DNA reads TGTGCCAGCAGCTTTGGACAGGGTCCCACAGATACGCAGTATTTT. Amino acid sequence: CASSFGQGPTDTQYF. Full variable domain (outside the CDR3, taken from reference TRBV7-7 and TRBJ2-3): GAGVSQSPRYKVTKRGQDVTLRCDPISSHATLYWYQQALGQGPEFLTYFNYEAQPDKSGLPSDRFSAERPEGSISTLTIQRTEQRDSAMYRCASSFGQGPTDTQYFGPGTRLTVL.

This chain uses TRBV6-6 with TRBJ1-5, with D maybe TRBD1 (5 bases). Trimming stripped 7 bases from V and 4 bases from J, with 14 bases between. The V gene's germline CDR1 is MNHNY and CDR2 SVGAGI (reference sequence). The CDR3 contains 14 residues. CDR3 in amino acids: CASTLRQSNQPQHF. CDR3 DNA: TGTGCCAGCACCCTTCGACAGTCGAATCAGCCCCAGCATTTT.

The chain couples TRBV7-8 to TRBJ1-6; no firm D call. The length of the CDR3 is 16 residues. V shed 2 bases and J shed 8 bases, with 16 bases lying between them. Germline V gene lookup returns CDR1 SGHVS and CDR2 FQNEAQ. The CDR3 DNA sequence: TGTGCCAGCAGCTTAAGTGGACTCGCCGGCCATTCACCCCTCCACTTT. Translation gives CASSLSGLAGHSPLHF.

There are a few counts of this clone. This chain joins TRBV11-3 and TRBJ2-2; a weak D match, TRBD2 (6 bases). The V gene's germline CDR1 is SGHNT and CDR2 YENEEA. The CDR3 is 17 amino acids. Trimming took off 5 bases at V and 1 base at J, with 17 bases between the two ends. CDR3 coding DNA: TGTGCCAGCAGCGGGGACTGGCCATATCAGAACACCGGGGAGCTGTTTTTT. Its protein is CASSGDWPYQNTGELFF.

This clone was detected only once. The chain joins TRBV11-2 to TRBJ1-4, with 7 bases lining up with TRBD1. Germline V gene lookup returns CDR1 SGHAT and CDR2 FQNNGV. V lost 5 bases, J lost 2 bases, and 2 bases stayed unmatched. CDR3 length equals 14 residues. The CDR3 spells CASSQQGTNEKLFF. In DNA form, the CDR3 reads TGTGCCAGCAGCCAACAGGGGACTAATGAAAAACTGTTTTTT.

This sequence joins TRBV3-1 (or the pseudogene TRBV3-2) and TRBJ1-2, with 9 nucleotides matching TRBD1. Unmatched junction bases numbered 5, after V lost 4 bases and J lost 5 bases. CDR1 and CDR2 from the germline V gene are LGHDT and YNNKEL (reference sequence). This CDR3 comprises 14 residues. This CDR3 is CASSPPGQGYGYTF. In nucleotides, the CDR3 is TGTGCCAGCAGCCCTCCGGGACAGGGATATGGCTACACCTTC.

This chain links TRBV5-1 with TRBJ2-7; 11 nucleotides match TRBD1. Germline CDR1 is SGHRS and CDR2 is YFSETQ. V was pared by 0 bases and J by 4 bases, with 15 bases of the junction left unmatched. This CDR3 has 19 amino acids. The CDR3 region is CASSLAVGLKGQGGYEQYF. CDR3 coding DNA: TGCGCCAGCAGCTTGGCCGTCGGGCTCAAGGGACAGGGGGGTTACGAGCAGTACTTC.

The chain couples TRBV2 to TRBJ2-5, with D possibly being TRBD2 (6 bases). The CDR3 is 13 residues long. The V end was cut by 5 bases, the J end by 5 bases, with 12 bases between. Germline V gene lookup returns CDR1 SNHLY and CDR2 FYNNEI. CDR3 in DNA: TGTGCCAGCAGTTCCACTAGCACCGAGACCCAGTACTTC. Translating gives CASSSTSTETQYF.

The chain recombines TRBV20-1 with TRBJ2-3, with TRBD2 matching over 12 bases. V lost 3 bases and J lost 7; bases outside the gene matches: 8. Germline CDR1 is DFQATT and CDR2 is SNEGSKA (reference sequence). This CDR3 has 15 residues. The CDR3 coding sequence is TGCAGTGCTAGTACTCTAGCGGGGGGGCCGTATACGCAGTATTTT. This sequence encodes CSASTLAGGPYTQYF.

The chain combines TRBV5-6 with TRBJ2-7; D may be TRBD2 (5 bases). The V gene's germline CDR1 is SGHDT and CDR2 YYEEEE. The CDR3 length is 12 residues. Trimming shortened V by 5 bases and J by 6 bases, and 12 bases separated the two germline ends. CDR3 region: CASRPLEGEQYF. For the CDR3, the DNA is TGTGCCAGCAGGCCACTAGAAGGCGAGCAGTACTTC.

The chain combines TRBV19 with TRBJ1-2, with a possible D match to TRBD1 (6 bases). CDR3 size: 14 residues. CDR1 and CDR2 (germline): LNHDA, SQIVND (reference sequence). Trimming left V 1 base short and J 8 bases short, with 14 bases between. The DNA of the CDR3 is TGTGCCAGTAGTATAGCGGGGCAGGGGAAGGGCTACACCTTC. Translation gives CASSIAGQGKGYTF.